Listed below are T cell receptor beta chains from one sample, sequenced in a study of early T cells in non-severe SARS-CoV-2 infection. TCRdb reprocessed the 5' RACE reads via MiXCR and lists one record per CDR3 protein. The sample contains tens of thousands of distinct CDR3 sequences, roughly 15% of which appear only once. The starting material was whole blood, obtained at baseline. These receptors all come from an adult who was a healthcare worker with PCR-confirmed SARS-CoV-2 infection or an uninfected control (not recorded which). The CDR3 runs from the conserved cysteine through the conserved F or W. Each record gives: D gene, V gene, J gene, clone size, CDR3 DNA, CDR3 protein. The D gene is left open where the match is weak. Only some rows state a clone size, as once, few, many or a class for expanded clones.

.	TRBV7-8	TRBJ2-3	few	TGTGCCAGCAGCTTAGTCAGGTTCTCCGGCACAGATACGCAGTATTTT	CASSLVRFSGTDTQYF
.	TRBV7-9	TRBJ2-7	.	TGTGCCAGCAGCTTAGACCTTACGCACGGGCAGTACTTC	CASSLDLTHGQYF
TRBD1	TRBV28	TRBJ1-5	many	TGTGCCAGCAGTTTGCAGGGGGGGAGACAGCCCCAGCATTTT	CASSLQGGRQPQHF
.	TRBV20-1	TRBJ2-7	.	TGCAGTGCTAGAGGATGGGCAGGGGTCAAGTACGAGCAGTACTTC	CSARGWAGVKYEQYF
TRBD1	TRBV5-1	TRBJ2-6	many	TGCGCCAGCACGACAGGGGTTTCCTCTGGGGCCAACGTCCTGACTTTC	CASTTGVSSGANVLTF
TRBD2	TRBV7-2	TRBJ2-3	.	TGTGCCAGCAGCTCAGTAGCGGGCGGGGTGTCAGATACGCAGTATTTT	CASSSVAGGVSDTQYF
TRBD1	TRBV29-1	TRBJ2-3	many	TGCAGCGTCACGACAGGGACCCGCACAGATACGCAGTATTTT	CSVTTGTRTDTQYF
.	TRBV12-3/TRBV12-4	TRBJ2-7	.	TGTGCCAGCAGTTTGAACATTCCATTGGGGGAGCAGTACTTC	CASSLNIPLGEQYF
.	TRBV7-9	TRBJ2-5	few	TGTGCCAGCAGCATTCAACGCGCAGGGGCAGGCGGAGAGACCCAGTACTTC	CASSIQRAGAGGETQYF
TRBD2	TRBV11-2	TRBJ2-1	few	TGTGCCAGCATAGGGCTTAGGGTTGCGGGGGGTGGCGAGCAGTTCTTC	CASIGLRVAGGGEQFF
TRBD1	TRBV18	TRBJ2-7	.	TGTGCCAGCTCACTTGGACAGGGTAGTCTTTACGAGCAGTACTTC	CASSLGQGSLYEQYF
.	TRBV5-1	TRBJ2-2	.	TGCGCCAGCAGCTTGGTACGGACGGACACCGGGGAGCTGTTTTTT	CASSLVRTDTGELFF
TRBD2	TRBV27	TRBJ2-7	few	TGTGCCAGCAGTCCCCGGGGGACTAGCGGTTACGAGCAGTACTTC	CASSPRGTSGYEQYF
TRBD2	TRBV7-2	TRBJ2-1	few	TGTGCCAGCAGCCCCCCCAGCGGGAGGGCTGCCCATGAGCAGTTCTTC	CASSPPSGRAAHEQFF
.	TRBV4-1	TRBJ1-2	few	TGCGCCAGCAGCCAAGAAGAGGGAGGATCTAACTATGGCTACACCTTC	CASSQEEGGSNYGYTF
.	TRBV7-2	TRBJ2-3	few	TGTGCCAGCAGCTTAGGTGGACCGGCGGGGGATACGCAGTATTTT	CASSLGGPAGDTQYF
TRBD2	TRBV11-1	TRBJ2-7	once	TGTGCCAGCAGCTTAGTAGCGGGAAGTATCTACGAGCAGTACTTC	CASSLVAGSIYEQYF
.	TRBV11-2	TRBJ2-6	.	TGTGCCAGCAGCTTAGGGTACTCTGGGGCCAACGTCCTGACTTTC	CASSLGYSGANVLTF
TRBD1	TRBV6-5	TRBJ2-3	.	TGTGCCAGCAGAAGACAGGGGCAAGATACGCAGTATTTT	CASRRQGQDTQYF
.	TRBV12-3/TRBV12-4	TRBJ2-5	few	TGTGCCAGCAGTACCCTCCTGGGGACCCAGTACTTC	CASSTLLGTQYF
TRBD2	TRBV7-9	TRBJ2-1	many	TGTGCCAGCGGGAAGACTAGCGGGCCCCTATACAATGAGCAGTTCTTC	CASGKTSGPLYNEQFF
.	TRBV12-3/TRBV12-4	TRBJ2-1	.	TGTGCCAGCAGTTTTTCGGGGACTCCAACCAATGAGCAGTTCTTC	CASSFSGTPTNEQFF
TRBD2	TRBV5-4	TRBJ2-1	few	TGTGCCAGCAGCTTAACAGGGACTAGCGGCCACAATGAGCAGTTCTTC	CASSLTGTSGHNEQFF
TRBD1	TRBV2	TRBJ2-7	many	TGTGCCAGCACCAGAGACAGGGTTTCCTACGAGCAGTACTTC	CASTRDRVSYEQYF
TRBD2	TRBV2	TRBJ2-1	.	TGTGCCAGCAGTAGGGGACTAGCGAACTATGAGCAGTTCTTC	CASSRGLANYEQFF
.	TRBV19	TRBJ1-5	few	TGTGCCAGTAGTATAGCAGGGGGCAATCAGCCCCAGCATTTT	CASSIAGGNQPQHF
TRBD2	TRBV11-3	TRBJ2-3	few	TGTGCCAGCAGCTCTACTAGCGGGGGTACGCAGTATTTT	CASSSTSGGTQYF
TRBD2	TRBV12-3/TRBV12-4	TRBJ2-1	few	TGTGCCAGCAGTCCTGGCGGGACTATCAACTCCAATGAGCAGTTCTTC	CASSPGGTINSNEQFF
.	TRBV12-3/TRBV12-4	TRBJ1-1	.	TGTGCCAGCAGTTTAACTCAGGGCACTGAAGCTTTCTTT	CASSLTQGTEAFF
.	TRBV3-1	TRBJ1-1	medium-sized	TGTGCCAGCAGCCAAGATTATAGAGAAGCTTTCTTT	CASSQDYREAFF
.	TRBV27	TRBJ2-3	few	TGTGCCAGCAGTTTATTCCGCACAGATACGCAGTATTTT	CASSLFRTDTQYF
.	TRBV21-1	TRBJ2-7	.	TGTGCCAGCATTCGTGGCGGGTGCGAGCAGTACTTC	CASIRGGCEQYF
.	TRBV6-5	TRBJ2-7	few	TGTGCCAGCAGTTCCGTCGGGACGGAAATTCTTTACGAGCAGTACTTC	CASSSVGTEILYEQYF
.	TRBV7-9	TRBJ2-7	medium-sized	TGTGCCAGCGGGATTTCGGGTATGCAGTACGAGCAGTACTTC	CASGISGMQYEQYF
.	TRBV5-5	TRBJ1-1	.	TGTGCCAGCAGCTCCGGCATGACAGATTTCAACACTGAAGCTTTCTTT	CASSSGMTDFNTEAFF
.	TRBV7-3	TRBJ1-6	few	TGTGCCAGCAGCTTAACACCGAATTCACCCCTCCACTTT	CASSLTPNSPLHF
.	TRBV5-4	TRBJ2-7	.	TGTGCCAGCAGCCCGTGGGCACGAAACTACGAGCAGTACTTC	CASSPWARNYEQYF
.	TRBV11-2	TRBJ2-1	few	TGTGCCAGCAGCTCACCGAGGGTGAGGTCCTACAATGAGCAGTTCTTC	CASSSPRVRSYNEQFF
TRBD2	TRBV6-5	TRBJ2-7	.	TGTGCCAGCAAGCCAAGCGGGAGGGCCCTCGAGCAGTACTTC	CASKPSGRALEQYF
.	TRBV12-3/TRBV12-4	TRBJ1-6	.	TGTGCCAGCAGTTTGGGGGGCGCTTATTATTCACCCCTCCACTTT	CASSLGGAYYSPLHF
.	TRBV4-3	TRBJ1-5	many	TGCGCCAGCAGCCAAGATCTTACGCCTCAGCCCCAGCATTTT	CASSQDLTPQPQHF
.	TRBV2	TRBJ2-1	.	TGTGCCAGCAGTGAAGCGAGTGTAAACAATGAGCAGTTCTTC	CASSEASVNNEQFF